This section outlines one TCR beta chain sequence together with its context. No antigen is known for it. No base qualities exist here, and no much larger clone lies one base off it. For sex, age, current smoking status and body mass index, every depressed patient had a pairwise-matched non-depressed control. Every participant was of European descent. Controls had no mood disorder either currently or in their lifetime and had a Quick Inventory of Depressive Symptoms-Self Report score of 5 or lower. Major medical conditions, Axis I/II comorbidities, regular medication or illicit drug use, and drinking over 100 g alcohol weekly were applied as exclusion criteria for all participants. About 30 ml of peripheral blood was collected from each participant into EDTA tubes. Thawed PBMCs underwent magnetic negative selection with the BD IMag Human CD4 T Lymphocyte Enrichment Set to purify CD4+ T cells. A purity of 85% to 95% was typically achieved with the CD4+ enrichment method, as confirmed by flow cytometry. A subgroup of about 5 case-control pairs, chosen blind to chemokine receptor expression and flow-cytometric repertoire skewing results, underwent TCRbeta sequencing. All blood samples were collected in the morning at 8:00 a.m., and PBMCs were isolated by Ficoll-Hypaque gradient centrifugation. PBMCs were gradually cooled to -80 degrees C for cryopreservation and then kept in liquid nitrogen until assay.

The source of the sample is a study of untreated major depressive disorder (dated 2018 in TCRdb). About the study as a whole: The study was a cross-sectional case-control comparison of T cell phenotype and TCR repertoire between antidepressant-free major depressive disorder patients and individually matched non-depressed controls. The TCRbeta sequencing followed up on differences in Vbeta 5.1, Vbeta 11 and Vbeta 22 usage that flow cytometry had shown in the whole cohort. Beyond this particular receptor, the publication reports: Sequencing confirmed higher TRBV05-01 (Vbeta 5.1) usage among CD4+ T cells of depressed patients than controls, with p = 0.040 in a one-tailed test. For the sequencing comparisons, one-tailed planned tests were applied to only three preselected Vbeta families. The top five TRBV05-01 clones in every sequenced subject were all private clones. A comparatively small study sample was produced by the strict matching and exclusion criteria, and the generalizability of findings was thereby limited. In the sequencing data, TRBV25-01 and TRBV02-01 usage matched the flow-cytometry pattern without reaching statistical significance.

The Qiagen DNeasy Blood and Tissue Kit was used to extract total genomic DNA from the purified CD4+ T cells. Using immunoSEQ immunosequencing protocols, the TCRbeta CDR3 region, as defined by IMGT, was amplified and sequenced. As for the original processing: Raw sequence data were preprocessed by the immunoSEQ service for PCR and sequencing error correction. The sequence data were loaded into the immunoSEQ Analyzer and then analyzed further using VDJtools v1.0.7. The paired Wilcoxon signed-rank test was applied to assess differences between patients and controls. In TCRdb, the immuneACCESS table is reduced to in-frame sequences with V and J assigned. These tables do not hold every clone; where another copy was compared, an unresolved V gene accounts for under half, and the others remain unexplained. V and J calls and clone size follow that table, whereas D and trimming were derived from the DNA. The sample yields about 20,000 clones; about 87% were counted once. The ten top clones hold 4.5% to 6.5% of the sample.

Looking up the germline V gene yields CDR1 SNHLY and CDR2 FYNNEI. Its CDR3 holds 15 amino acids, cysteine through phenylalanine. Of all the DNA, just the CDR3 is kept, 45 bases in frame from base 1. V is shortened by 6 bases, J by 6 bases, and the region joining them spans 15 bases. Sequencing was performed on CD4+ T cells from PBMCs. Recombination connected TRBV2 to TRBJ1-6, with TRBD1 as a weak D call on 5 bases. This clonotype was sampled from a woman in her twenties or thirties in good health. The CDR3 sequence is CASRPTGGSNSPLHF. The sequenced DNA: TGTGCCAGCAGGCCAACAGGAGGTTCTAATTCACCCCTCCACTTT.